This paragraph covers one TCR beta chain sequence. Its antigen is still unknown. Some clones are missing from TCRdb's copy, which holds only in-frame ones; the method was immunoSEQ multiplex PCR. The table has about 58,000 clones, roughly 80% seen once. The V gene's germline CDR1 is LNHDA and CDR2 SQIVND (reference sequence). The V end lost 8 bases, the J end lost 0 bases, and 14 bases lay between the germline ends. CDR3 length equals 15 residues. The source of the sample is a study of OX40 agonist ivuxolimab in advanced cancers. At the level of the study: Patients with hepatocellular carcinoma, melanoma, renal cell or head and neck cancer made up the dose-escalation patients.

General observations from the study: Average numbers of expanded clones were greater in CD8+ T cells than in CD4+. Researchers did not establish what antigens the expanded peripheral T cells target.

The chain is built from TRBV19 and TRBJ2-1; D possibly uses TRBD1 or TRBD2 (6 bases each). This clonotype was sampled from an adult with an advanced solid tumor such as melanoma, head and neck, liver or kidney cancer. This sample comprised CD4+ or CD8+ T cells sorted from blood, obtained in a trial of the OX40 agonist ivuxolimab. CDR3 sequence reads: CASERGGSSYNEQFF. CDR3 nucleotide sequence: TGTGCCAGTGAGCGAGGGGGGAGCTCCTACAATGAGCAGTTCTTC.